The 9 T cell receptor beta chains in this list originate from one sample, sequenced in a study of naive and memory T cell subsets. The SP2 primer and nested alpha and beta constant region primers amplified ligated cDNA in four rounds. TCRdb processed the 5' RACE reads anew with MiXCR; each CDR3 protein has one entry. Among approximately 58,000 distinct CDR3 sequences, approximately 7.2% were seen once, and the ten largest hold 8.5% to 10%. A UMI-containing oligonucleotide was joined by 3' ligation to the TCR cDNA template. The receptors were gathered from a male donor in good health.

The CDR3 DNA reads as TGTGCCAGCAGAGGGGACCTGAGCTCCTACGAGCAGTACTTC. Translation: CASRGDLSSYEQYF. The chain combines TRBV6-1 with TRBJ2-7; D is perhaps TRBD1 or TRBD2 (5 bases each). The CDR3 has 14 amino acids. V gave up 6 bases and J gave up 0 bases, with 12 bases separating them. The germline V gene has CDR1 MNHNS and CDR2 SASEGT.

The rearrangement uses TRBV29-1 and TRBJ2-3; D is unclear. Germline CDR1 is SQVTM and CDR2 is ANQGSEA. Trimming stripped 6 bases from V and 4 bases from J, with 11 bases between. The CDR3 is 12 residues long. This CDR3 is CSVVEPADTQYF. The CDR3 nucleotides read TGCAGCGTAGTTGAACCGGCAGATACGCAGTATTTT.

The chain has TRBV29-1 and TRBJ2-1; TRBD2 aligns across 12 bases. After removal of 7 bases from V and 8 bases from J, the junction contained 12 bases not matched to a gene. The germline gives CDR1 SQVTM, CDR2 ANQGSEA. The CDR3 is 15 residues long. CDR3 loop: CSAIQTSGGVDEQFF. The CDR3 coding sequence is TGCAGCGCGATCCAGACTAGCGGGGGAGTCGATGAGCAGTTCTTC.

The sample holds many counts of this clonotype. V and J are TRBV29-1 and TRBJ2-3, with 7 bases aligning to TRBD2. V lost 1 base to trimming and J lost 4 bases; unmatched junction nucleotides: 5. The CDR3 loop spans 14 amino acids. Germline assignment: CDR1 SQVTM and CDR2 ANQGSEA. The CDR3 DNA is TGCAGCGTTGAAGCGGGAGGAGGATCAGATACGCAGTATTTT. This codes for CSVEAGGGSDTQYF.

The chain recombines TRBV7-8 with TRBJ1-2; a weak D match, TRBD1 (6 bases). Germline CDR1 reads SGHVS; CDR2 reads FQNEAQ. The CDR3 is 16 amino acids. Trimming cost V 6 bases and J 6 bases, with 23 bases left between them. CDR3: CASSKEGVTGGDGYTF. The CDR3 region has the DNA TGTGCCAGCAGTAAAGAGGGGGTTACGGGAGGGGATGGCTACACCTTC.

This clonotype was seen repeatedly, ten times or more. This rearrangement joins TRBV9 to TRBJ2-1, with 7 bases fitting TRBD2. The germline gives CDR1 SGDLS, CDR2 YYNGEE. The CDR3 is 12 amino acids. V shed 4 bases, J shed 14 bases, and the junction held 9 bases outside the gene matches. The CDR3 spells CASSPAGEAEFF. The DNA for the CDR3 is TGTGCCAGCAGCCCGGCGGGGGAGGCGGAGTTCTTC.

This clonotype has more than one count but fewer than ten. CDR3 residues: CASSRTSSDTQYF. Here the CDR3 DNA reads TGTGCCAGCAGTCGGACTAGCTCAGATACGCAGTATTTT. This chain connects TRBV6-5 to TRBJ2-3; 8 bases line up with TRBD2. The CDR3 runs to 13 residues. Germline lookup yields CDR1 MNHEY and CDR2 SVGAGI. V gave up 5 bases and J gave up 4 bases; unmatched junction bases: 2.

The chain carries TRBV27 and TRBJ2-1; D tentatively reads TRBD1 or TRBD2 (6 bases each). CDR1 and CDR2 (germline): MNHEY, SMNVEV (reference sequence). Trimming stripped 5 bases from V and 2 bases from J, with 16 bases between. This CDR3 has 16 amino acids. The CDR3 spells CASSPIGGNTYNEQFF. CDR3 in DNA: TGTGCCAGCAGTCCCATAGGGGGGAACACCTACAATGAGCAGTTCTTC.

The chain links TRBV5-1 to TRBJ2-5; D is tentatively TRBD1 or TRBD2 (7 bases each). V lost 0 bases and J 5 bases, leaving 14 bases between the germline ends. The CDR3 covers 15 residues. Germline-derived CDR1 and CDR2 are SGHRS and YFSETQ. Here the CDR3 reads CASSLARQGGETQYF. The CDR3 coding sequence is TGCGCCAGCAGCTTGGCGAGACAGGGAGGGGAGACCCAGTACTTC.